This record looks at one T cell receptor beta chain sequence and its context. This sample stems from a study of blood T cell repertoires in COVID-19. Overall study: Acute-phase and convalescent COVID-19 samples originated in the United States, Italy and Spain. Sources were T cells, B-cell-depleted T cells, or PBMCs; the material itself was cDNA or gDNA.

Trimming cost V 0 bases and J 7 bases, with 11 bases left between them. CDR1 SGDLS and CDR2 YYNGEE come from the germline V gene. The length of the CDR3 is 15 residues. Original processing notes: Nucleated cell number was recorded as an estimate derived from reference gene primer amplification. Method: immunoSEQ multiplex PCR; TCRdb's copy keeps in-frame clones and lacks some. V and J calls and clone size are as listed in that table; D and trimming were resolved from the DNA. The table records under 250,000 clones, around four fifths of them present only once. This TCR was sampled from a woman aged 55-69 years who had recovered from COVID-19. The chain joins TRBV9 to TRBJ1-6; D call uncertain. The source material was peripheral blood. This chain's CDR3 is CASSVGGGFNSPLHF. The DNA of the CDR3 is TGTGCCAGCAGCGTAGGTGGAGGTTTCAATTCACCCCTCCACTTT.